This TCR beta chain is drawn from a study of shared clonotypes between healthy human individuals. Original processing notes: Because ImmunoSEQ provided only junction sequences with no quality scores, the filtering differed. Only in-frame clones appear in the TCRdb table, and some are missing; sequencing was by immunoSEQ multiplex PCR. D and trimming come from the DNA, and the V and J calls and clone size come from that table. The sample has 900,000 to 1,200,000 clones; 70% to 80% are singletons. Unmatched junction bases numbered 4, after V lost 0 bases and J lost 5 bases. The CDR3 consists of 15 residues. Germline loops: CDR1 ENHRY, CDR2 SYGVKD.

The source material was memory CD4+ T cells from PBMCs. Stated subset: CD45RA-negative fraction. V and J are TRBV10-3 and TRBJ2-5; the match to TRBD2 covers 9 bases. This receptor was identified in a man in his late teens or twenties in good health. Some clones in this sample may be carry-over from other donors' samples. This chain's CDR3 is CAISESLAGLETQYF. The CDR3 region has the DNA TGTGCCATCAGTGAGTCACTAGCGGGCCTGGAGACCCAGTACTTC.